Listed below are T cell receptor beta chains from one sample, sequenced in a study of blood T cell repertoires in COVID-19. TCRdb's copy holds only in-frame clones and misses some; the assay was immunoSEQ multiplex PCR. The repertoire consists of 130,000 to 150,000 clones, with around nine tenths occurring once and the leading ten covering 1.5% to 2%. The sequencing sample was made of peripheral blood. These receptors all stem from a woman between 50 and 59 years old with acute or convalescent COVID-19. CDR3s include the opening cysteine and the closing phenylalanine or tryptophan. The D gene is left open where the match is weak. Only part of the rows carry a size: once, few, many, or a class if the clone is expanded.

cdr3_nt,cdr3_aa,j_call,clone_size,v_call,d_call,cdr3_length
TGTGCCAGCAGCGTACTGACAGGTATGAACACTGAAGCTTTCTTT,CASSVLTGMNTEAFF,TRBJ1-1,NA,TRBV9,NA,15
TGTGCCAGCACCGGGACTTTCTACAATGAGCAGTTCTTC,CASTGTFYNEQFF,TRBJ2-1,few,TRBV14,NA,13
TGCAGCGTTGAAGTTATGGACAGGGGGGCTGAAGCTTTCTTT,CSVEVMDRGAEAFF,TRBJ1-1,NA,TRBV29-1,TRBD1,14
TGCGCCAGCAGCCCGACAGGGTCAGGAAACACCATATATTTT,CASSPTGSGNTIYF,TRBJ1-3,NA,TRBV5-1,TRBD1,14
TGTGCCAGTAGTATAATCGTCGAGACTAGCGGGGTCCTCACCTACAATGAGCAGTTCTTC,CASSIIVETSGVLTYNEQFF,TRBJ2-1,NA,TRBV19,TRBD2,20
TGCGCCAGCAGCCCTTCAGGGGTTCAAGGTCGTGATGGCTACACCTTC,CASSPSGVQGRDGYTF,TRBJ1-2,NA,TRBV4-1,NA,16
TGTGCCAGCACATACCGGGACTACTTACTTAATGAGCAGTTCTTC,CASTYRDYLLNEQFF,TRBJ2-1,NA,TRBV2,TRBD2,15
TGTGCCAGCAGCATCCGGGGTGGACCTGGTACTCGCGAGCAGTACTTC,CASSIRGGPGTREQYF,TRBJ2-7,NA,TRBV3-1/TRBV3-2,NA,16
TGTGCCAGTCAGGCGGGACTAGCGGGGGGCCAAGAGACCCAGTACTTC,CASQAGLAGGQETQYF,TRBJ2-5,NA,TRBV25-1,TRBD2,16
TGTGCCAGTAGTATCTCGGGACAGCAACGCTATGGCTACACCTTC,CASSISGQQRYGYTF,TRBJ1-2,NA,TRBV19,TRBD1,15
TGTGCCATCAGTGGAGGAAGCACAGATACGCAGTATTTT,CAISGGSTDTQYF,TRBJ2-3,NA,TRBV10-3,NA,13
TGTGCCACCAGTGTCGGGACTGGAAGCACAGATACGCAGTATTTT,CATSVGTGSTDTQYF,TRBJ2-3,NA,TRBV24-1,NA,15
TGTGCCAGCAGCGTACAGGGGTCTGAAGCTTTCTTT,CASSVQGSEAFF,TRBJ1-1,NA,TRBV7-9,TRBD1,12
TGTGCCAGTAGTATACTAGCGGGAGGCTTGACAGATACGCAGTATTTT,CASSILAGGLTDTQYF,TRBJ2-3,NA,TRBV19,TRBD2,16
TGTGCCAGCAGTTACTCCTGGGGGGGGACTGAAGCTTTCTTT,CASSYSWGGTEAFF,TRBJ1-1,NA,TRBV6-6,NA,14
TGCAGTGCTCCCAAAGGGGTCGCCGCTTTCTTT,CSAPKGVAAFF,TRBJ1-1,once,TRBV20-1,NA,11
TGTGCCAGCAGTACACCCTACGAGCAGTACTTC,CASSTPYEQYF,TRBJ2-7,NA,TRBV28,NA,11
TGTGCCAGCAGTTACTCAGAGAATCAGCCCCAGCATTTT,CASSYSENQPQHF,TRBJ1-5,NA,TRBV6-5,NA,13
TGTGCCAGCCGCCAGGAAGGGAACACTGAAGCTTTCTTT,CASRQEGNTEAFF,TRBJ1-1,once,TRBV2,NA,13
TGTGCCAGCAGCCAAACCCCGGGACAGGGGCCGCGTAGGTATGGCTACACCTTC,CASSQTPGQGPRRYGYTF,TRBJ1-2,NA,TRBV3-1/TRBV3-2,TRBD1,18
TGTGCCATGTCACAGGGGGCCCGTAGGAACTATGGCTACACCTTC,CAMSQGARRNYGYTF,TRBJ1-2,NA,TRBV10-3,TRBD1,15
TGTGCCAGCAGCTTAGGCGCCGGGATGTGGTACACCTTC,CASSLGAGMWYTF,TRBJ1-2,NA,TRBV13,NA,13
TGTGCCAGTCAAACTAGCGGGAGCGTCACAGATACGCAGTATTTT,CASQTSGSVTDTQYF,TRBJ2-3,NA,TRBV6-5,TRBD2,15
TGTGCCTGGAAAAGGGGGCGATTACCTGGAAACACCATATATTTT,CAWKRGRLPGNTIYF,TRBJ1-3,NA,TRBV30,TRBD1,15
TGTGCTAGTGGAAAGGGACTAGCGGAGAACACCGGGGAGCTGTTTTTT,CASGKGLAENTGELFF,TRBJ2-2,NA,TRBV12-5,TRBD2,16
TGTGCCAGTAGTGTCTGGACAGGGGAAAATGAAAAACTGTTTTTT,CASSVWTGENEKLFF,TRBJ1-4,few,TRBV19,TRBD1,15
TGTGCCAGCAGTCCCCTGACTAGCGGGGGCCCCCGGAGCTCCTACAATGAGCAGTTCTTC,CASSPLTSGGPRSSYNEQFF,TRBJ2-1,NA,TRBV28,TRBD2,20
TGTGCCAGCAGCTTAGCACCGGGTGAAGGGGACACTGAAGCTTTCTTT,CASSLAPGEGDTEAFF,TRBJ1-1,NA,TRBV7-8,NA,16
TGTGCCAGCAGTTATGACAGGGGCTATGGCTACACCTTC,CASSYDRGYGYTF,TRBJ1-2,NA,TRBV28,TRBD1,13
TGTGCTAGTGGTCCGAGGGAAGCTAATGAAAAACTGTTTTTT,CASGPREANEKLFF,TRBJ1-4,few,TRBV12-5,NA,14
TGTGCCAGCAGCGGCGGGTCGGTCGGGGAGCTGTTTTTT,CASSGGSVGELFF,TRBJ2-2,NA,TRBV9,NA,13
TGTGCCAGTAGTATACCCCGAGGGGGTAATGAAAAACTGTTTTTT,CASSIPRGGNEKLFF,TRBJ1-4,NA,TRBV19,NA,15
TGTGCCAGCAGCCCCTCCACGGGATTCGGCACAGATACGCAGTATTTT,CASSPSTGFGTDTQYF,TRBJ2-3,NA,TRBV3-1/TRBV3-2,NA,16
TGTGCCAGCAGCCCACCGGACAGTCAGACCGGGGAGCTGTTTTTT,CASSPPDSQTGELFF,TRBJ2-2,NA,TRBV13,NA,15
TGTGCCAGCAGTCGAACTTCACAGGGGCGGCTGAACGAGCAGTACTTC,CASSRTSQGRLNEQYF,TRBJ2-7,NA,TRBV27,TRBD1,16
TGTGCCAGCAGTTACTCTGGGACAGGGGCAGACGAGCAGTACTTC,CASSYSGTGADEQYF,TRBJ2-7,NA,TRBV6-5,TRBD1,15
TGTGCCACCAGTGCTAGCGGGTCCTACAATGAGCAGTTCTTC,CATSASGSYNEQFF,TRBJ2-1,NA,TRBV24-1,TRBD2,14
TGCAGCGTTTCAGGCAGGGGGCCTGGGATGAACACTGAAGCTTTCTTT,CSVSGRGPGMNTEAFF,TRBJ1-1,NA,TRBV29-1,TRBD1,16
TGTGCCAGCAGTGAAATCTCGGGGGTGTTCGATGAGCAGTTCTTC,CASSEISGVFDEQFF,TRBJ2-1,NA,TRBV6-1,NA,15
TGCGCCAGCAGCTTAGGGACAGCCTCCTACGAGCAGTACTTC,CASSLGTASYEQYF,TRBJ2-7,once,TRBV5-1,TRBD1,14
TGTGCCACCAGCGGACCATCGGGGGGACCAGATACGCAGTATTTT,CATSGPSGGPDTQYF,TRBJ2-3,NA,TRBV15,TRBD2,15
TGTGCCTGGAGTAGGAGCGGGGTTAGCAATCAGCCCCAGCATTTT,CAWSRSGVSNQPQHF,TRBJ1-5,NA,TRBV30,NA,15
TGTGCCAGCAGTTTAAGGTGGGGAGGGGATACGCAGTATTTT,CASSLRWGGDTQYF,TRBJ2-3,few,TRBV27,TRBD2,14
TGTGCCAGCTCCGACTACGCGGGGGGCTACAATGAGCAGTTCTTC,CASSDYAGGYNEQFF,TRBJ2-1,once,TRBV7-3,TRBD2,15
TGTGCCAGCAGTTTATTTACAGGGAAATACAATGAGCAGTTCTTC,CASSLFTGKYNEQFF,TRBJ2-1,NA,TRBV28,NA,15
TGCGCCAGCAGCCCTCCCATAGGTAGCGACAATGAGCAGTTCTTC,CASSPPIGSDNEQFF,TRBJ2-1,NA,TRBV5-1,NA,15
TGTGCCACCAGCAGAGAAGGGACAGGGCACGGCTACACCTTC,CATSREGTGHGYTF,TRBJ1-2,NA,TRBV15,TRBD1,14